These 6 T cell receptor beta chains were all obtained from the same sample, sequenced in a study of blood T cell repertoires in COVID-19 (dated by TCRdb to the early 2020s). Preparation of the library involved the immunoSEQ multiplex PCR assay. TCRdb provides this immuneACCESS table in a form limited to in-frame rearrangements. Some clones are lacking; in checked studies, under half of them reflect an unresolved V gene, and why the rest are absent is not known. The sample table holds 490,000 or so clones, of which 80% to 90% were seen once. The biggest ten clones account for around 7.9% of the sample. Sequencing input: PBMCs or T cells enriched from blood (not recorded which). The receptors were gathered from a woman aged 55-69 years who had recovered from COVID-19.

V is TRBV6-1 and J is TRBJ1-1; possibly TRBD1 for D (6 bases). V was shortened by 5 bases and J by 0 bases, with 13 bases between the two germline ends. The CDR3 has 15 residues. Per germline, CDR1 MNHNS and CDR2 SASEGT. DNA of the CDR3: TGTGCCAGCAGTAAACTACAGGGAATGAACACTGAAGCTTTCTTT. As protein: CASSKLQGMNTEAFF.

With respect to this clone: In the same sample, other DNA sequences code for this CDR3. The chain carries TRBV19 and TRBJ2-1; 8 bases align to TRBD2. The germline V gene encodes CDR1 LNHDA and CDR2 SQIVND (reference sequence). The CDR3 extends over 15 amino acids. With V trimmed by 2 bases and J by 0 bases, 0 bases remained unmatched. The CDR3 region is CASSIRGGSYNEQFF. The CDR3 DNA is TGTGCCAGTAGTATACGGGGGGGCTCCTACAATGAGCAGTTCTTC.

The chain couples TRBV3-1 (or the pseudogene TRBV3-2) to TRBJ2-3, with 14 bases aligning to TRBD2. This CDR3 is 16 amino acids long. V gave up 4 bases and J gave up 10 bases; unmatched junction bases: 10. Germline lookup yields CDR1 LGHDT and CDR2 YNNKEL (reference sequence). This CDR3 reads CASSPRTSGGQGAQYF. As DNA, the CDR3 is TGTGCCAGCAGCCCCCGGACTAGCGGGGGGCAAGGGGCGCAGTATTTT.

This chain uses TRBV11-3 with TRBJ2-2; unclear D gene. V was cut by 0 bases and J by 1 base, with 6 bases left in between. Germline assignment: CDR1 SGHNT and CDR2 YENEEA. The CDR3 runs 15 residues. The CDR3 region has the DNA TGTGCCAGCAGCTTAGATACAAAGAACACCGGGGAGCTGTTTTTT. Translation gives CASSLDTKNTGELFF.

The chain employs TRBV25-1 and TRBJ1-2, with 7 positions matching TRBD1. The CDR3 sequence is 13 residues long. With 3 bases clipped from V and 5 bases from J, the junction kept 3 bases outside the gene matches. Germline V gene data show CDR1 as MGHDK and CDR2 as SYGVNS. CDR3 DNA: TGTGCCAGCAGTGATCCAGGGGGGTATGGCTACACCTTC. This codes for CASSDPGGYGYTF.

The J gene is TRBJ2-7, the V gene TRBV6-5; D perhaps matches TRBD1 (6 bases). Germline assignment: CDR1 MNHEY and CDR2 SVGAGI. CDR3 length equals 12 residues. Trimming pared 4 bases from V and 7 bases from J, leaving 11 bases between. The CDR3 sequence: CASSFRGFEQYV. The DNA for the CDR3 is TGTGCCAGCAGTTTCAGGGGTTTTGAGCAGTACGTC.